This record covers a single TCR beta chain. This receptor's antigen is unknown. No base quality values were provided; no much bigger clone lies one nucleotide off. This sample is part of a study of shared clonotypes between healthy human individuals (TCRdb year 2020). In terms of the full investigation: A few men and two women, aged 18 to 49 years, made up the cohort. Each donor's leukapheresis produced roughly between roughly 0.9 and 8.9 billion PBMCs. To increase sequencing depth and limit assay-specific biases, TCR repertoire library preparation and sequencing were carried out by different laboratories using diverse techniques. To estimate repertoire size and how much clonotypes are shared between individuals, the study performed deep sequencing of blood TCR repertoires from 4 to 6 healthy adults. For each donor, three plates each were used for CD4 naive and CD4 memory, two plates were used for CD8 naive, and one plate was used for CD8 memory.

Using the deep immunoSEQ assay, TCR CDR3 regions were amplified from genomic DNA by multiplex PCR. For each cell subset, the extracted genomic DNA was distributed evenly across all wells of several immunoSEQ 96-well plates, and each plate served as one replicate. For sorted subsets, 200 to 250 ng of genomic DNA, equivalent to about 30,000 T cell genomes, went into each replicate PCR. The purified libraries were quantified using a Qubit 3.0 fluorometer, sized with a Bioanalyzer 2100, and then quantified again using the KAPA Library Quantification kit. Every immunoSEQ 96-well plate was sequenced on a separate single-read 150-cycle Illumina NextSeq 550 flow cell. In the authors' own workflow: Because the immunoSEQ output held only junctional sequences and lacked quality scores, the filtering could not match the filtering applied to full-length reads. Sequences were annotated with PyIR, a Python wrapper for IgBLAST v1.9, using IMGT germline references to assign V/J genes and CDR3. Any read was removed if the V/J assignment was weak (E-value above 1e-6), the CDR3 was missing, or the read contained stop codons, out-of-frame junctions, or ambiguous translated residues. V3J clonotypes were defined as sequences sharing the same inferred V gene, J gene, and CDR3 amino acid sequence. Percentage overlap between repertoires was calculated by dividing the number of shared unique clonotypes by the size of the smaller repertoire. Repertoire richness was assessed with RTK rarefaction, the Chao1 estimator, and Recon v2.1 estimates of unobserved clonotypes. Generation probabilities for all TCRbeta clonotypes obtained by the gDNA method from a few donors were computed using OLGA. The table comes from immuneACCESS by way of TCRdb, which keeps in-frame sequences with V and J called. Part of the clones is missing from these tables; in studies checked, under half for an unresolved V gene and the rest for unknown reasons. The D gene and trimming were derived from the DNA, and the V and J assignments and clone size from that table. Recorded for this sample are over 800,000 clones; approximately 92% of them occurred a single time. In total, the top ten clones hold less than 25% of the sample.

Study-level results and caveats: Because the study included a small number of donors, the genetic and exposure-history diversity represented was limited. When a handful of donors were compared, the shared fraction of clonotypes was around 5% for naive CD4, around 3.6% for naive CD8, about 2.5% for memory CD4, and 0.4% for memory CD8. Naive subsets generally had larger estimated clonotype richness than memory subsets. Rarefaction of sorted-subset datasets indicated incomplete sequencing despite the large sequencing depth. Based on pairwise subsampling, the degree of clonotype sharing among donors was expected to be affected by sequencing depth. Only blood was sampled, and tissue TCR repertoires likely differ from those in blood. Compared with non-shared clonotypes, clonotypes shared by all four sorted-subset donors had higher generation probabilities.

CD8 naive samples consisted of CD45RO-negative cells that were positively selected for CCR7, yielding a CD45RA+CCR7+ population without TemRA cells. Healthy HIV-negative adults with no recently reported acute infections or vaccinations were included as donors. Only Caucasian adults living in Nashville, Tennessee, USA were represented among the donors. Blood was collected by leukapheresis, and PBMCs were isolated by Ficoll-Histopaque density gradient centrifugation and then cryopreserved in liquid nitrogen vapor phase. Purity and quantity of every magnetically sorted T cell population were checked by analytical flow cytometry. Genomic DNA was isolated from every sorted fraction and measured by UV absorbance on a Nanodrop 2000c. The clonotype comes from a man younger than 45 in good health. The sequenced sample was naive CD8+ T cells sorted from blood. Reading the label with the study, this specimen's cell subset or site is: CD45RA+CCR7+.

The CDR3 is CASSLHLGLAYNEQFF. DNA sequence: TGTGCCAGCAGCTTACACCTGGGACTAGCATACAATGAGCAGTTCTTC. The rearranged segments are TRBV7-9 and TRBJ2-1, with 9 middle bases fitting TRBD2. The junction shows trimming of 2 bases on V and 4 bases on J, and the gene matches do not reach 6 bases of it. The germline V gene (reference sequence) gives CDR1 as SEHNR and CDR2 as FQNEAQ. The cysteine opens and the phenylalanine closes a CDR3 of 16 amino acids. The read is trimmed to its CDR3 DNA, 48 bases read in frame from base 1.